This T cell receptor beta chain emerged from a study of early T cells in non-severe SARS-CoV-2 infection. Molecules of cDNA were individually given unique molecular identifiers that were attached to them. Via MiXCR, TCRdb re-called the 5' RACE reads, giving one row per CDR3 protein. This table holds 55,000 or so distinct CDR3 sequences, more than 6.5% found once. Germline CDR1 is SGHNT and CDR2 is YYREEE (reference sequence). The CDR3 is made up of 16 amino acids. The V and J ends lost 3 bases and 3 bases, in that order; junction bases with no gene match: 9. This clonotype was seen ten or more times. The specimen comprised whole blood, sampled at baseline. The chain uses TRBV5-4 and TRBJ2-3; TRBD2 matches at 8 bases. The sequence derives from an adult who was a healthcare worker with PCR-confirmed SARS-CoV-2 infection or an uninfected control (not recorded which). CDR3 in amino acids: CASSSPRGATTDTQYF. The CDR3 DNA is TGTGCCAGCAGCTCCCCGCGGGGGGCGACGACAGATACGCAGTATTTT.